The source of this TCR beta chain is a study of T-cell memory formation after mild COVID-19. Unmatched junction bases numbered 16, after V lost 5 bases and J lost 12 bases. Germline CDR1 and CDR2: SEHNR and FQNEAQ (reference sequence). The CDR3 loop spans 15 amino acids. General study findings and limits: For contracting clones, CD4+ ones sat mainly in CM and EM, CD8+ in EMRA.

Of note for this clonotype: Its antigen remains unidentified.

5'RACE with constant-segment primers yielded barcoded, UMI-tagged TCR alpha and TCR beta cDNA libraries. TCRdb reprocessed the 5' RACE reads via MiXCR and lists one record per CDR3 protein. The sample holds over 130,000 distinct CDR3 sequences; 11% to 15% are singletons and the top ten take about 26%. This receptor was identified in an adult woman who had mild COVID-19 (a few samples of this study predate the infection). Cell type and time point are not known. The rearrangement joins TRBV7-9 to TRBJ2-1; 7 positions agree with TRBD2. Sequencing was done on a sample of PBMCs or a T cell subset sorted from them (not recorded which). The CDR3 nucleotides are TGTGCCAGCAGCGTAAACCTAGCGGCCAGTGGGCGGCAGTTCTTC. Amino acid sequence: CASSVNLAASGRQFF.